Below are 27 T cell receptor beta chains sequenced from a single sample in a study of T cell responses to AZD1222 COVID-19 vaccine. Clones were sequenced by immunoSEQ multiplex PCR, and TCRdb holds only the in-frame ones, with some missing. The sample contains fewer than 150,000 clones, roughly 91% of which appear only once. Source: peripheral blood, taken on day 0 of AZD1222 vaccination. These receptors were obtained from an adult in good health.

V is TRBV5-1 and J is TRBJ2-7, with D perhaps matching TRBD1 (5 bases). V gave up 4 bases and J gave up 6 bases, with 17 bases separating them. CDR1 is SGHRS, CDR2 YFSETQ, per germline. CDR3 size: 14 residues. CDR3 in amino acids: CASSPQGSYGEQYF. Here the CDR3 DNA reads TGCGCCAGCAGCCCTCAGGGATCGTATGGCGAGCAGTACTTC.

The chain joins TRBV6-5 to TRBJ2-5; 11 bases match TRBD1. Germline V gives CDR1 MNHEY, CDR2 SVGAGI. The ends lost 8 bases at V and 5 bases at J; junction bases unmatched: 10. The CDR3 runs to 15 residues. DNA for the CDR3: TGTGCCAGCGTCCGGGACAGGGGGGGAACGGAGACCCAGTACTTC. Its translation: CASVRDRGGTETQYF.

The chain joins TRBV27 to TRBJ2-2, with D possibly matching TRBD1 (5 bases). From germline, CDR1 is MNHEY and CDR2 SMNVEV (reference sequence). The germline V and J ends were trimmed by 5 bases and 0 bases, with 16 bases remaining between them. The CDR3 spans 17 residues. The CDR3 is CASSRPQGLSNTGELFF. The CDR3 DNA sequence: TGTGCCAGCAGTCGACCCCAGGGTTTGTCGAACACCGGGGAGCTGTTTTTT.

The chain carries TRBV11-3 and TRBJ2-3; D might be TRBD2 (6 bases). Trimming removed 1 base at V and 4 bases at J, with 18 bases between. Germline CDR1 is SGHNT and CDR2 is YENEEA. This CDR3 spans 17 amino acids. CDR3 in DNA: TGTGCCAGCAGCTTAGGGGTGAGGGCGGGAAGTGCAGATACGCAGTATTTT. Amino acid sequence: CASSLGVRAGSADTQYF.

The CDR3 nucleotides read TGTGCCAGCAGCCCACGGAGTGGGGACACTGAAGCTTTCTTT. Translated, it gives CASSPRSGDTEAFF. The chain combines TRBV7-2 with TRBJ1-1; D is uncertain. The CDR3 spans 14 residues. Germline assignment: CDR1 SGHTA and CDR2 FQGNSA. V lost 5 bases and J 3 bases, leaving 13 bases between the germline ends. Complete variable domain (other parts from reference TRBV7-2 and TRBJ1-1): GAGVSQSPSNKVTEKGKDVELRCDPISGHTALYWYRQSLGQGLEFLIYFQGNSAPDKSGLPSDRFSAERTGGSVSTLTIQRTQQEDSAVYLCASSPRSGDTEAFFGQGTRLTVV.

The CDR3 region is CASGRQGPNTEAFF. As DNA, the CDR3 is TGTGCTAGTGGTAGACAGGGCCCCAACACTGAAGCTTTCTTT. V usage is TRBV12-5 and J usage is TRBJ1-1; 7 bases are a match to TRBD1. The V gene end was trimmed by 5 bases and the J gene end by 2 bases; junction bases not matched to a gene: 5. The germline V gene has CDR1 LGHNT and CDR2 FRNRAP. The CDR3 sequence is 14 residues long.

This clone has just one count. The chain recombines TRBV4-1 with TRBJ2-7; 8 bases are a match to TRBD1. Germline CDR1 reads MGHRA; CDR2 reads YSYEKL. The V and J ends lost 4 bases and 2 bases, in that order; junction bases with no gene match: 7. The CDR3 sequence is 15 residues long. CDR3 protein: CASSPGQGPTYEQYF. The CDR3 region has the DNA TGCGCCAGCAGCCCCGGACAGGGCCCCACCTACGAGCAGTACTTC.

The chain couples TRBV3-1 (or the pseudogene TRBV3-2) to TRBJ2-1; 9 bases fit TRBD2. The CDR3 is made up of 17 amino acids. In germline, CDR1 is LGHDT, CDR2 YNNKEL (reference sequence). The junction had 10 bases not matched to a gene; V was cut back by 4 bases and J by 3 bases. DNA for the CDR3: TGTGCCAGCAGCCGCAACTTTGGACTAGCGTACTACAATGAGCAGTTCTTC. As protein: CASSRNFGLAYYNEQFF.

The chain links TRBV6-5 to TRBJ1-1, with 9 bases identical to TRBD1. Germline V gives CDR1 MNHEY, CDR2 SVGAGI. The CDR3 length is 13 residues. V shed 8 bases and J 5 bases; nucleotides not matched to a gene: 6. DNA for the CDR3: TGTGCCAGCCAGGACAGGGGAAAAACTGAAGCTTTCTTT. As protein: CASQDRGKTEAFF.

The chain uses TRBV19 and TRBJ1-2, with a possible D match to TRBD1 (5 bases). The length of the CDR3 is 14 residues. Trimming took off 5 bases at V and 0 bases at J, with 10 bases between the two ends. The V gene's germline CDR1 is LNHDA and CDR2 SQIVND (reference sequence). As DNA, the CDR3 is TGTGCCAGTAGTCTGCAGGGATCTAACTATGGCTACACCTTC. Protein: CASSLQGSNYGYTF. Full variable domain (remainder filled in from reference TRBV19 and TRBJ1-2): DGGITQSPKYLFRKEGQNVTLSCEQNLNHDAMYWYRQDPGQGLRLIYYSQIVNDFQKGDIAEGYSVSREKKESFPLTVTSAQKNPTAFYLCASSLQGSNYGYTFGSGTRLTVV.

The V and J genes are TRBV27 and TRBJ2-3, with D perhaps matching TRBD1 or TRBD2 (5 bases each). Germline CDR1 reads MNHEY; CDR2 reads SMNVEV (reference sequence). This CDR3 has 14 amino acids. V was shortened by 3 bases and J by 1 base, with 8 bases between the two germline ends. In DNA, the CDR3 is TGTGCCAGCAGTTTTGTGGGGGGCACAGATACGCAGTATTTT. This sequence encodes CASSFVGGTDTQYF.

This CDR3 reads CASSIRGGSTSNEQFF. In DNA, the CDR3 is TGTGCCAGCAGCATCAGAGGGGGGTCAACTTCCAATGAGCAGTTCTTC. This chain links TRBV9 with TRBJ2-1, with D perhaps matching TRBD1 or TRBD2 (6 bases each). The V and J ends lost 4 bases and 6 bases respectively, with 20 bases between them. The CDR3 has 16 residues. Germline V gene data show CDR1 as SGDLS and CDR2 as YYNGEE.

This chain links TRBV20-1 with TRBJ1-2, with a tentative D call TRBD1 (5 bases). Looked up from germline, CDR1 is DFQATT and CDR2 is SNEGSKA (reference sequence). Trimming stripped 6 bases from V and 8 bases from J, with 13 bases between. The CDR3 contains 11 residues. This CDR3 reads CSARGVSGYTF. Written as DNA, the CDR3 is TGCAGTGCCCGGGGGGTATCGGGCTACACCTTC.

The chain couples TRBV5-1 to TRBJ2-3; the match to TRBD1 covers 8 bases. This CDR3 has 16 amino acids. V dropped 1 base and J dropped 1; count of bases not matched to a gene: 5. Germline CDR1 SGHRS, CDR2 YFSETQ. In DNA form, the CDR3 reads TGCGCCAGCAGCTTGAGTTCAGGGGGCGGCACAGATACGCAGTATTTT. It yields the protein CASSLSSGGGTDTQYF.

This chain connects TRBV5-5 to TRBJ2-1, with D possibly matching TRBD1 (6 bases). The CDR3 length is 14 residues. Germline V CDR1 and CDR2: SGHKS, YYEKEE (reference sequence). Trimming took 3 bases from V and 3 from J, leaving 10 bases between them. This CDR3 reads CASSSAGDYNEQFF. CDR3 DNA sequence: TGTGCCAGCAGCTCTGCAGGGGACTACAATGAGCAGTTCTTC.

CDR3 nucleotide sequence: TGTGCCAGTAGTATAGATCTTGGGGGGATTGCCAATCAGCCCCAGCATTTT. Protein: CASSIDLGGIANQPQHF. This rearrangement joins TRBV19 to TRBJ1-5, with D possibly TRBD1 on 5 matching bases. Trimming took off 0 bases at V and 3 bases at J, with 15 bases between the two ends. The CDR3 runs to 17 residues. CDR1 and CDR2 from the germline V gene are LNHDA and SQIVND (reference sequence).

The rearrangement uses TRBV7-2 and TRBJ2-1, with D perhaps being TRBD1 or TRBD2 (5 bases each). V lost 4 bases, J lost 6 bases, and 16 bases lay in between. This CDR3 spans 15 amino acids. Germline V CDR1 and CDR2: SGHTA, FQGNSA. CDR3 sequence: CASSSGTYSVNEQFF. CDR3 nucleotide sequence: TGTGCCAGCAGCTCGGGGACCTACTCCGTCAATGAGCAGTTCTTC.

The genes are TRBV11-2 and TRBJ2-4, with D hard to call. The V gene lost 2 bases and the J gene lost 3 bases, with 20 bases spanning the gap. The CDR3 has 18 residues. The germline V gene encodes CDR1 SGHAT and CDR2 FQNNGV. The CDR3 here is CASSLSFGRGFGKNIQYF. The CDR3 nucleotides are TGTGCCAGCAGCTTAAGTTTCGGGCGAGGTTTTGGCAAAAACATTCAGTACTTC.

The V gene is TRBV30, the J gene TRBJ2-3; D might be TRBD1 (6 bases). Trimming removed 4 bases from V and 2 bases from J, with 13 bases in between. Per the germline V gene, CDR1 is GTSNPN and CDR2 is SVGIG (reference sequence). The CDR3 is made up of 14 amino acids. The CDR3 loop reads CAWTRGQNTDTQYF. In DNA, the CDR3 is TGTGCCTGGACCAGGGGTCAGAACACAGATACGCAGTATTTT.

This chain links TRBV2 with TRBJ2-7; 9 bases fit TRBD2. The CDR3 is 15 amino acids. Trimming cost V 7 bases and J 3 bases; bases outside gene matches: 10. CDR1 is SNHLY and CDR2 is FYNNEI in the germline V gene. CDR3 sequence (DNA): TGTGCCAGCAAATGGCGGGGGGGGAATAGCTACGAGCAGTACTTC. It translates to CASKWRGGNSYEQYF. Drawing the rest from reference TRBV2 and TRBJ2-7, the complete variable domain is EPEVTQTPSHQVTQMGQEVILRCVPISNHLYFYWYRQILGQKVEFLVSFYNNEISEKSEIFDDQFSVERPDGSNFTLKIRSTKLEDSAMYFCASKWRGGNSYEQYFGPGTRLTVT.

The chain links TRBV2 to TRBJ1-1; D unclear. The germline gives CDR1 SNHLY, CDR2 FYNNEI. Trimming took off 6 bases at V and 4 bases at J, with 12 bases between the two ends. The length of the CDR3 is 13 residues. This CDR3 reads CASSGSSFTEAFF. CDR3 DNA sequence: TGTGCCAGCAGCGGGAGTTCCTTCACTGAAGCTTTCTTT.

The chain carries TRBV6-6 and TRBJ2-7; 13 bases agree with TRBD2. Germline assignment: CDR1 MNHNY and CDR2 SVGAGI (reference sequence). CDR3 length equals 14 residues. V trimming: 5 bases; J trimming: 3 bases; junction bases outside the gene matches: 1. The CDR3 nucleotides are TGTGCCAGCAGTAGGACTAGCGGGGGCTACGAGCAGTACTTC. This sequence encodes CASSRTSGGYEQYF.

The rearrangement links TRBV30 to TRBJ2-3; D is possibly TRBD2 (5 bases). The germline CDR1 and CDR2 sequences are GTSNPN and SVGIG (reference sequence). Trimming pared 4 bases from V and 4 bases from J, leaving 15 bases between. This CDR3 has 14 amino acids. This CDR3 reads CAWTRDGLPDTQYF. In DNA form, the CDR3 reads TGTGCCTGGACAAGAGACGGACTCCCAGATACGCAGTATTTT.

The chain links TRBV19 to TRBJ1-2, with D perhaps matching TRBD1 (6 bases). This CDR3 region has 14 residues. V lost 7 bases, J lost 3 bases, and 15 bases lay in between. Germline values: CDR1 LNHDA, CDR2 SQIVND (reference sequence). CDR3 amino acids: CASNQQGRDYGYTF. The CDR3 region has the DNA TGTGCCAGTAATCAACAGGGAAGGGACTATGGCTACACCTTC.

This chain links TRBV2 with TRBJ1-6; D possibly corresponds to TRBD1 (5 bases). The CDR3 has 14 amino acids. Germline V gives CDR1 SNHLY, CDR2 FYNNEI. The V gene lost 4 bases and the J gene lost 8 bases, with 12 bases spanning the gap. The CDR3, as DNA: TGTGCCAGCAGTGTGCGACAGACAGATTCACCCCTCCACTTT. This translates into CASSVRQTDSPLHF.

The chain couples TRBV7-2 to TRBJ2-1; D not certain. Germline V CDR1 and CDR2: SGHTA, FQGNSA. CDR3 length: 13 residues. The V end lost 1 base, the J end lost 6 bases, and 7 bases lay between the germline ends. The CDR3 loop is CASSLVSPNEQFF. In nucleotides, the CDR3 is TGTGCCAGCAGCTTAGTGTCTCCCAATGAGCAGTTCTTC.

The V and J genes are TRBV21-1 and TRBJ2-2. TRBV21-1 is classified as a pseudogene. CDR3 length: 18 residues. The CDR3 DNA is TGTGCCAGCAGCAAATCAAGAGGGGGGACTGTGAACACCGGGGAGCTGTTTTTT. This translates into CASSKSRGGTVNTGELFF.